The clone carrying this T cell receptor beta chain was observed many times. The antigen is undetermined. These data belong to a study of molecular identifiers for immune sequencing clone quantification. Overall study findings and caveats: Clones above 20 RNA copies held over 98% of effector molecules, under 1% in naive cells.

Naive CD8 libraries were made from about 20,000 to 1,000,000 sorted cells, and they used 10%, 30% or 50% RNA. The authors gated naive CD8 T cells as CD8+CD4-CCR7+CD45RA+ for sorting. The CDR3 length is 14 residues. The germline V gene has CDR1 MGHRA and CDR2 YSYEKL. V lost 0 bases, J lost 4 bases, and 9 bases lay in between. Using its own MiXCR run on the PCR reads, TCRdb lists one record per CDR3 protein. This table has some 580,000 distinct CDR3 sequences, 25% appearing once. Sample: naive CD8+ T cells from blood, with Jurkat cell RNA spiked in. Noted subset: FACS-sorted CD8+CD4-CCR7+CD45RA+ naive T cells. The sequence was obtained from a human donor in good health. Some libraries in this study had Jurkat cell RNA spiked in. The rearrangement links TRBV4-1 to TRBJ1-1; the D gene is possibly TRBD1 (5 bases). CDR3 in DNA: TGCGCCAGCAGCCAAGACATGAGGGGCACTGAAGCTTTCTTT. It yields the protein CASSQDMRGTEAFF.